This T cell receptor (beta chain) is drawn from a study of vaccination and CD4 T cells after COVID-19. Study background: Overlapping peptides covering the spike proteins of SARS-CoV-2, HCoV-NL63, HCoV-OC43 and HCoV-229E were added to stimulate cells.

This clonotype was seen only a few times. Its antigen is unknown. Treatment: approximately 9-day PBMC culture with coronavirus spike peptide pools or control peptides (ViraFEST assay). The Oncomine TCR Beta short-read assay sequenced DNA from cultured CD4+ T cells. TCRdb used MiXCR to reprocess the PCR reads, holding one entry per CDR3 protein. Of about 24,000 distinct CDR3 sequences in the sample, about 56% are singletons; the top ten hold less than 9%. The V gene lost 1 base and the J gene lost 0 bases, with 9 bases spanning the gap. CDR1 LNHNV and CDR2 YYDKDF come from the germline V gene (reference sequence). This CDR3 contains 15 residues.

The chain is built from TRBV15 and TRBJ1-2; no clear D. This clonotype was sampled from a human donor who had recovered from COVID-19. Sequenced input: CD4+ T cells from blood, cultured in vitro. CDR3 nucleotide sequence: TGTGCCACCAGCAGAGGCACGGGTGCTAACTATGGCTACACCTTC. The encoded protein is CATSRGTGANYGYTF.